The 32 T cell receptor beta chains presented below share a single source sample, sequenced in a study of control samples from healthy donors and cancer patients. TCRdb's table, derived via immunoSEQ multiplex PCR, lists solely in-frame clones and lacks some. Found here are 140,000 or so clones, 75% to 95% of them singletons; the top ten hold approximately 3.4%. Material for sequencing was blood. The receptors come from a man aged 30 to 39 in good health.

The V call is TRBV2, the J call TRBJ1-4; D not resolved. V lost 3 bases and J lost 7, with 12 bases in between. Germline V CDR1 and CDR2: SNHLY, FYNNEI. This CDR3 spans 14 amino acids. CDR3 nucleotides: TGTGCCAGCAGTGAGGTGGGGAGTGGTGAAAAACTGTTTTTT. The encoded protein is CASSEVGSGEKLFF.

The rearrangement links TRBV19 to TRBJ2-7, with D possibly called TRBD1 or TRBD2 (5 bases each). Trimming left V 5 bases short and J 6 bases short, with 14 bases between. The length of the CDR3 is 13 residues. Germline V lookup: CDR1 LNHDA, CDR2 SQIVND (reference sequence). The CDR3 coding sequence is TGTGCCAGTAGTCGGGGACGACAGCTCGAGCAGTACTTC. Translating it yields CASSRGRQLEQYF.

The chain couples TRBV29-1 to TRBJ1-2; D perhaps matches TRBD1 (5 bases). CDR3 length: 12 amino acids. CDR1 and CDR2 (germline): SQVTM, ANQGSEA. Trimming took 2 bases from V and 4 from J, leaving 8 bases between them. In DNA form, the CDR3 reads TGCAGCGTTGAACGACAGACCTATGGCTACACCTTC. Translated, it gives CSVERQTYGYTF.

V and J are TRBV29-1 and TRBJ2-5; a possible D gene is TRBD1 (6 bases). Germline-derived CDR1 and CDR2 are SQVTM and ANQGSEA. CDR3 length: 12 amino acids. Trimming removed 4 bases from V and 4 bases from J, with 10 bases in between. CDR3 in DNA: TGCAGCGTTGGCAGGGGAATAGAGACCCAGTACTTC. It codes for CSVGRGIETQYF.

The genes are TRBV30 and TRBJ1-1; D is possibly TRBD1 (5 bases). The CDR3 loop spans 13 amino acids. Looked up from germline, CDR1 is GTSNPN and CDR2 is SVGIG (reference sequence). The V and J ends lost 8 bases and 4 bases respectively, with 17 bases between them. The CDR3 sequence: CALTGRVGTEAFF. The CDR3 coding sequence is TGTGCCCTAACGGGCAGGGTAGGCACTGAAGCTTTCTTT. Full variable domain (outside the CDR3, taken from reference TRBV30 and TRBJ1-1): SQTIHQWPATLVQPVGSPLSLECTVEGTSNPNLYWYRQAAGRGLQLLFYSVGIGQISSEVPQNLSASRPQDRQFILSSKKLLLSDSGFYLCALTGRVGTEAFFGQGTRLTVV.

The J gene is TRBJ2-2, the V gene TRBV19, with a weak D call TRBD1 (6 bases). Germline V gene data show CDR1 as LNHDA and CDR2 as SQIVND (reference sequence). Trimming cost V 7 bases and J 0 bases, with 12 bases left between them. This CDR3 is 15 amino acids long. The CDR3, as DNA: TGTGCCAGTATTAAGGACAGAACGAACACCGGGGAGCTGTTTTTT. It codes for CASIKDRTNTGELFF.

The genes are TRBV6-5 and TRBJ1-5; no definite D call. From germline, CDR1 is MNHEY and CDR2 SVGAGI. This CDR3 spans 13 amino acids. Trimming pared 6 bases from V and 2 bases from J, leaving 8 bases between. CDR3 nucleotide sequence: TGTGCCAGCAGGGGTGGGGGCAATCAGCCCCAGCATTTT. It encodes CASRGGGNQPQHF.

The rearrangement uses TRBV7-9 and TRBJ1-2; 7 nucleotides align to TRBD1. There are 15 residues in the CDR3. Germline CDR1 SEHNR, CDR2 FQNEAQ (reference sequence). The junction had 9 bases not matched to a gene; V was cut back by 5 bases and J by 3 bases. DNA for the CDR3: TGTGCCAGCAGCACCCCGGGACAGAGTTACTATGGCTACACCTTC. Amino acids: CASSTPGQSYYGYTF.

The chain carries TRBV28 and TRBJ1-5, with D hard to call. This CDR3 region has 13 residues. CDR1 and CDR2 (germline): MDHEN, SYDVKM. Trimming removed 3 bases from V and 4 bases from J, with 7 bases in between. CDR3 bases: TGTGCCAGCAGTTTTCCGGGAAATCAGCCCCAGCATTTT. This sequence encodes CASSFPGNQPQHF.

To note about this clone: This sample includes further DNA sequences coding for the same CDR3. CDR3 bases: TGTGCCAGCAGTTTGGGTGGCTACGAGCAGTACTTC. Its protein product is CASSLGGYEQYF. The chain employs TRBV28 and TRBJ2-7; D unclear. CDR3 length: 12 amino acids. Trimming shortened V by 3 bases and J by 3 bases, and 6 bases separated the two germline ends. CDR1 is MDHEN, CDR2 SYDVKM, per germline. Drawing the rest from reference TRBV28 and TRBJ2-7, the complete variable domain is DVKVTQSSRYLVKRTGEKVFLECVQDMDHENMFWYRQDPGLGLRLIYFSYDVKMKEKGDIPEGYSVSREKKERFSLILESASTNQTSMYLCASSLGGYEQYFGPGTRLTVT.

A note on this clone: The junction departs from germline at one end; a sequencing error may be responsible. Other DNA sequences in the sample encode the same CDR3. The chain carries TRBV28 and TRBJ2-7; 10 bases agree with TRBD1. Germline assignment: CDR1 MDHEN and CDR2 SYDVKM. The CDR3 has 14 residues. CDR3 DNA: TGTGCCAGCAGTTTTGGGACAGGGGTGGGTGAGCAGTATTTC. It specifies CASSFGTGVGEQYF.

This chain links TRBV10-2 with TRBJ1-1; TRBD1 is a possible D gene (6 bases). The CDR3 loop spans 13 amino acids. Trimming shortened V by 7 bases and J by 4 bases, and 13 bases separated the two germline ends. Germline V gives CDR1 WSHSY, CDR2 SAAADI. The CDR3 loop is CASTAGVGTEAFF. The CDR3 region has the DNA TGCGCCAGCACGGCAGGGGTGGGCACTGAAGCTTTCTTT.

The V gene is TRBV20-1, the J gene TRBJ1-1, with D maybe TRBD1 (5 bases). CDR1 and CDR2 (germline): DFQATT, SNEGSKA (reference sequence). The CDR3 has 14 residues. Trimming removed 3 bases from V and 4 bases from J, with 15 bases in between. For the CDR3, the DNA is TGCAGTGCTAGTTGGGGCGGGCTGGCCACTGAAGCTTTCTTT. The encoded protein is CSASWGGLATEAFF.

The chain's CDR3 is CASSLTDYGYTF. The DNA of the CDR3 is TGTGCCAGCAGCCTGACGGACTATGGCTACACCTTC. V is TRBV3-1 (or the pseudogene TRBV3-2) and J is TRBJ1-2; no reliable D call. Looked up from germline, CDR1 is LGHDT and CDR2 is YNNKEL (reference sequence). CDR3 size: 12 residues. V was shortened by 4 bases and J by 3 bases, with 6 bases between the two germline ends.

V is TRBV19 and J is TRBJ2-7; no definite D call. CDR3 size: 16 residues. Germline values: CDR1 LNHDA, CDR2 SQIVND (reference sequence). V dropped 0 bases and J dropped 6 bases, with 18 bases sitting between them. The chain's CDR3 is CASSIDRKYERIEQYF. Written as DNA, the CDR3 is TGTGCCAGTAGTATAGATCGGAAGTACGAACGAATCGAGCAGTACTTC.

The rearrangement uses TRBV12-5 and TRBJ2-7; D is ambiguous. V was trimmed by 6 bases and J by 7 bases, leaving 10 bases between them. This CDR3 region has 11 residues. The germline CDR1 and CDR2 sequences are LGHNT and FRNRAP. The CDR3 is CASGQIREQYF. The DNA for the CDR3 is TGTGCTAGTGGACAAATCCGAGAGCAGTACTTC.

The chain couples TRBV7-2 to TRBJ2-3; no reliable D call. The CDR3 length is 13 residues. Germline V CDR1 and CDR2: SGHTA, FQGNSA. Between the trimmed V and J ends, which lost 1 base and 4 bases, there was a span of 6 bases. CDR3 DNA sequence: TGTGCCAGCAGCTTAGTTGCCTCAGATACGCAGTATTTT. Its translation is CASSLVASDTQYF.

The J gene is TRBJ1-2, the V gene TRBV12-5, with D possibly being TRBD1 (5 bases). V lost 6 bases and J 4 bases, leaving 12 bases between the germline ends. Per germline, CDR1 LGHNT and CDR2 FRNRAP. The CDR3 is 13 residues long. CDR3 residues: CASGPDSTYGYTF. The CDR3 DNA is TGTGCTAGTGGCCCCGACAGTACCTATGGCTACACCTTC.

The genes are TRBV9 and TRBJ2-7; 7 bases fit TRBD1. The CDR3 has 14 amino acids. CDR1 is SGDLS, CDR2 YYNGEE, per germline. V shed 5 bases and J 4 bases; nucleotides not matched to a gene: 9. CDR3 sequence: CASSPTNRGYEQYF. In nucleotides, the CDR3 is TGTGCCAGCAGTCCGACTAACAGGGGATACGAGCAGTACTTC. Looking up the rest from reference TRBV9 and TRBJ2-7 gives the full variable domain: DSGVTQTPKHLITATGQRVTLRCSPRSGDLSVYWYQQSLDQGLQFLIQYYNGEERAKGNILERFSAQQFPDLHSELNLSSLELGDSALYFCASSPTNRGYEQYFGPGTRLTVT.

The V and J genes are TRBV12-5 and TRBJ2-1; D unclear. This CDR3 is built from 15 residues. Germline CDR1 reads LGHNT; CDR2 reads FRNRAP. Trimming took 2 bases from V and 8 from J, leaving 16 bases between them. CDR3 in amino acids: CASGLTSGVIYEQFF. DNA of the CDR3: TGTGCTAGTGGTTTGACATCAGGAGTTATTTATGAGCAGTTCTTC.

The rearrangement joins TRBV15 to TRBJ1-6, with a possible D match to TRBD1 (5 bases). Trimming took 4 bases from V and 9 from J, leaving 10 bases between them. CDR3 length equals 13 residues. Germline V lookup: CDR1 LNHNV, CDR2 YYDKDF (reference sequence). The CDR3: CATSIRDGSPLHF. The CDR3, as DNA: TGTGCCACCAGCATCCGGGACGGTTCACCCCTCCACTTT.

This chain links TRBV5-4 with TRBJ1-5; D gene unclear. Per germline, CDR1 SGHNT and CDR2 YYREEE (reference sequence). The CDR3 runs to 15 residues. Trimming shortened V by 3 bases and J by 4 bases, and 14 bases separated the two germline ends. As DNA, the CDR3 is TGTGCCAGCAGCTCGGACCTAGCGGCGAATCAGCCCCAGCATTTT. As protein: CASSSDLAANQPQHF. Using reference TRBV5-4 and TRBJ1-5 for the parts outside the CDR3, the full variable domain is ETGVTQSPTHLIKTRGQQVTLRCSSQSGHNTVSWYQQALGQGPQFIFQYYREEENGRGNFPPRFSGLQFPNYSSELNVNALELDDSALYLCASSSDLAANQPQHFGDGTRLSIL.

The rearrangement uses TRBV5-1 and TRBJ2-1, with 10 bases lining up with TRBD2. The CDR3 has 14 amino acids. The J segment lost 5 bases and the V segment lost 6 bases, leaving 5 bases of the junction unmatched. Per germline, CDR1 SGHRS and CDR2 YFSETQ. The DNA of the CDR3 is TGCGCCAGCAAAAAGCGGGGGGGCAACAATGAGCAGTTCTTC. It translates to CASKKRGGNNEQFF.

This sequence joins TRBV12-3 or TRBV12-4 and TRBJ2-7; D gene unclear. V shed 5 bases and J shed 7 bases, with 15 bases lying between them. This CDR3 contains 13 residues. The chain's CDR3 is CASSPTIKGEQYF. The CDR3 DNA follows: TGTGCCAGCAGTCCGACAATTAAGGGAGAGCAGTACTTC.

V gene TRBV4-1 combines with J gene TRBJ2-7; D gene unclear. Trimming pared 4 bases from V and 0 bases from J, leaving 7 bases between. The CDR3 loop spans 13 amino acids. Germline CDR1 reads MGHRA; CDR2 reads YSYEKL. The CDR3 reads CASSLPGSYEQYF. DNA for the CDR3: TGCGCCAGCAGCCTTCCTGGCTCCTACGAGCAGTACTTC.

The CDR3 DNA follows: TGTGCCAGCAGCACCGGGACAGGGGATGTTCAGCCCCAGCATTTT. This codes for CASSTGTGDVQPQHF. This sequence joins TRBV6-6 and TRBJ1-5; TRBD1 aligns across 10 bases. From germline, CDR1 is MNHNY and CDR2 SVGAGI (reference sequence). V was clipped by 6 bases and J by 6 bases; unmatched bases: 8. CDR3 size: 15 residues.

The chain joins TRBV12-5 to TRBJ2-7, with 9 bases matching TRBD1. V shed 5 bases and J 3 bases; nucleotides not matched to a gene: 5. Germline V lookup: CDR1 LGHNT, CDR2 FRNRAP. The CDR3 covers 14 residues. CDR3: CASGPRTGVYEQYF. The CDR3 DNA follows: TGTGCTAGTGGTCCTAGGACAGGGGTCTACGAGCAGTACTTC.

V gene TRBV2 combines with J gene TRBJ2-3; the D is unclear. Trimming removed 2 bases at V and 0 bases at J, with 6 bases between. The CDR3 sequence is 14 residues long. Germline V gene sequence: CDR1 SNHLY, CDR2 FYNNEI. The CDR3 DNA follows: TGTGCCAGCAGTGAATTGACTAGCACAGATACGCAGTATTTT. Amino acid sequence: CASSELTSTDTQYF.

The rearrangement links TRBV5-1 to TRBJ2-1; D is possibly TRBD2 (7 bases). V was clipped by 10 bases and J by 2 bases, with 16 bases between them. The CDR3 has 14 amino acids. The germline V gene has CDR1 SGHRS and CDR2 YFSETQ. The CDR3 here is CARRGGAAYNEQFF. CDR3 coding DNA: TGCGCCCGTAGGGGGGGAGCCGCCTACAATGAGCAGTTCTTC. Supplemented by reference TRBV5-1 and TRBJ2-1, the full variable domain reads KAGVTQTPRYLIKTRGQQVTLSCSPISGHRSVSWYQQTPGQGLQFLFEYFSETQRNKGNFPGRFSGRQFSNSRSEMNVSTLELGDSALYLCARRGGAAYNEQFFGPGTRLTVL.

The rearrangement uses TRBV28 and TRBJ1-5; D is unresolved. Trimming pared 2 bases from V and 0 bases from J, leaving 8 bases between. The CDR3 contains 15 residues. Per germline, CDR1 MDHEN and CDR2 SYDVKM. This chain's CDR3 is CASSLETDSNQPQHF. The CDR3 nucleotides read TGTGCCAGCAGTTTAGAAACAGATAGCAATCAGCCCCAGCATTTT. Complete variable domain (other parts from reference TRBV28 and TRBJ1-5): DVKVTQSSRYLVKRTGEKVFLECVQDMDHENMFWYRQDPGLGLRLIYFSYDVKMKEKGDIPEGYSVSREKKERFSLILESASTNQTSMYLCASSLETDSNQPQHFGDGTRLSIL.

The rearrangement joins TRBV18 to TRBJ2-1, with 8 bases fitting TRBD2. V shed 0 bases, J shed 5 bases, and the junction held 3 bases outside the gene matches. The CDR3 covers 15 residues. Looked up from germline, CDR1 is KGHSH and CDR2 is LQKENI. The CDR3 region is CASSPPSGADNEQFF. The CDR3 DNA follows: TGTGCCAGCTCACCACCTAGCGGGGCCGACAATGAGCAGTTCTTC.

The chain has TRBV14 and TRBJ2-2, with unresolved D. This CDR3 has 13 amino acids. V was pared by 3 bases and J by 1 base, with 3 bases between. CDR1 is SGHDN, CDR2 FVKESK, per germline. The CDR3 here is CASSQKNTGELFF. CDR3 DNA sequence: TGTGCCAGCAGCCAGAAGAACACCGGGGAGCTGTTTTTT. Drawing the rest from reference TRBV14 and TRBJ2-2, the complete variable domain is EAGVTQFPSHSVIEKGQTVTLRCDPISGHDNLYWYRRVMGKEIKFLLHFVKESKQDESGMPNNRFLAERTGGTYSTLKVQPAELEDSGVYFCASSQKNTGELFFGEGSRLTVL.